This T cell receptor (beta chain) stems from a study of beta chain features in type 1 diabetes. Findings and caveats of the study: Over-representation of high TCR-expressing cells was a possible consequence of cDNA sequencing. Moderate yet significant TCRB CDR3 shortening was seen in Type 1 diabetes patients in all four CD4+ subsets.

The CDR3 contains 16 residues. Germline-derived CDR1 and CDR2 are GTSNPN and SVGIG (reference sequence). V lost 0 bases, J lost 0 bases, and 12 bases lay in between. The investigators reverse transcribed all of the isolated RNA, so they sequenced expressed TCRB transcripts. Clones were read by immunoSEQ multiplex PCR, and TCRdb kept only the in-frame ones, dropping some. The sample shows approximately 260,000 clones, around 25% of them seen only once. With regard to this clone: Its cognate antigen is unknown.

The specimen was naive CD4+ T cells from blood. V is TRBV30 and J is TRBJ1-5, with a tentative D call TRBD1 (6 bases). The TCR comes from a woman younger than 45 with type 1 diabetes. The CDR3 is CAWSVPGDHSNQPQHF. The CDR3 nucleotides are TGTGCCTGGAGTGTACCAGGGGACCATAGCAATCAGCCCCAGCATTTT. The whole variable domain, filled in from reference TRBV30 and TRBJ1-5, reads SQTIHQWPATLVQPVGSPLSLECTVEGTSNPNLYWYRQAAGRGLQLLFYSVGIGQISSEVPQNLSASRPQDRQFILSSKKLLLSDSGFYLCAWSVPGDHSNQPQHFGDGTRLSIL.